This TCR beta chain is drawn from a study of T cell responses to AZD1222 COVID-19 vaccine. CDR3 size: 13 residues. From germline, CDR1 is LGHDT and CDR2 YNNKEL (reference sequence). Trimming shortened V by 1 base and J by 2 bases, and 4 bases separated the two germline ends. The assay was immunoSEQ multiplex PCR, and TCRdb's table has in-frame clones only and misses some. This repertoire shows some 250,000 clones, almost 95% found once; its top ten account for 0.5% to 0.7%. Pooled in the analysis were second doses at about 4 or about 12 weeks. Comment on this clone: What it binds is not known.

Regarding the study as a whole: Only a handful of AZD1222 recipients, roughly six in all, had baseline seropositivity. Unmutated variant regions reportedly attract nearly half of all spike-specific TCRs. Clonal diversity was possibly underestimated, and white British individuals and females predominated among donors.

The specimen was peripheral blood, collected 28 days after the second AZD1222 dose. The chain couples TRBV3-1 (or the pseudogene TRBV3-2) to TRBJ2-3, with no clear D. This sequence was found in an adult who received the AZD1222 COVID-19 vaccine. The CDR3 sequence is CASSQGLTDTQYF. CDR3 bases: TGTGCCAGCAGCCAAGGCCTCACAGATACGCAGTATTTT.